The 26 T cell receptor beta chains presented below share a single source sample, sequenced in a study of blood T cells in healthy people across ages. Combining a sample-barcoded 5' primer with a J-beta primer mix, a second PCR ran for about 7 to 11 cycles. TCRdb fed the 5' RACE reads into MiXCR, producing one record per CDR3 protein. The table lists 700,000 to 900,000 distinct CDR3 sequences, around 24% of them singletons, with 3% in the top ten. This sample was shared with a second study, whose subject was T cells of mothers and their children.

The sample taken for sequencing was blood. These receptors originate from a boy under 18 in good health.

As to this clonotype: Compared with germline, one end of the junction differs, possibly owing to a read error. The rearrangement joins TRBV20-1 to TRBJ2-6; 10 bases agree with TRBD1. Per germline, CDR1 DFQATT and CDR2 SNEGSKA (reference sequence). The CDR3 consists of 16 residues. The CDR3 region is CNAGRQGARGANVLTF. CDR3 bases: TGCAATGCTGGAAGACAGGGGGCGAGAGGGGCCAACGTCCTGACTTTC.

The chain recombines TRBV28 with TRBJ2-7, with TRBD2 matching 13 bases. CDR1 and CDR2 from the germline V gene are MDHEN and SYDVKM. There are 15 residues in the CDR3. V lost 7 bases, J lost 5 bases, and 8 bases stayed unmatched. The CDR3 here is CASNTGTSGIDEQYF. The CDR3 DNA follows: TGTGCCAGCAATACCGGGACTAGCGGGATCGACGAGCAGTACTTC.

V is TRBV20-1 and J is TRBJ1-1; D gene ambiguous. This CDR3 comprises 13 residues. The V end was cut by 3 bases, the J end by 1 base, with 9 bases between. Germline CDR1 DFQATT, CDR2 SNEGSKA (reference sequence). The CDR3 coding sequence is TGCAGTGCTAGGAGGAGGGCGAACACTGAAGCTTTCTTT. It yields the protein CSARRRANTEAFF.

V gene TRBV5-4 combines with J gene TRBJ2-3; D is ambiguous. This CDR3 has 15 amino acids. CDR1 SGHNT and CDR2 YYREEE come from the germline V gene (reference sequence). Trimming cost V 0 bases and J 4 bases, with 12 bases left between them. The CDR3 is CASSLGLVRADTQYF. The CDR3 nucleotides read TGTGCCAGCAGCTTGGGACTGGTTAGGGCAGATACGCAGTATTTT.

The chain recombines TRBV18 with TRBJ2-7; TRBD1 agrees at 9 bases. The CDR3 covers 12 residues. J lost 5 bases, V lost 4 bases, and 0 bases had no gene match. Germline V lookup: CDR1 KGHSH, CDR2 LQKENI. CDR3: CASSRDRDEQYF. CDR3 nucleotide sequence: TGTGCCAGCTCACGGGACAGGGACGAGCAGTACTTC.

This clonotype was counted only a few times. The V and J genes are TRBV7-9 and TRBJ2-5, with D tentatively TRBD1 (5 bases). This CDR3 is built from 13 residues. CDR1 is SEHNR and CDR2 is FQNEAQ in the germline V gene (reference sequence). V dropped 8 bases and J dropped 5 bases, with 15 bases sitting between them. The CDR3 region is CASSEGVGETQYF. The DNA for the CDR3 is TGTGCCAGCTCTGAAGGGGTCGGGGAGACCCAGTACTTC. The complete variable domain, with remaining parts taken from reference TRBV7-9 and TRBJ2-5, reads DTGVSQNPRHKITKRGQNVTFRCDPISEHNRLYWYRQTLGQGPEFLTYFQNEAQLEKSRLLSDRFSAERPKGSFSTLEIQRTEQGDSAMYLCASSEGVGETQYFGPGTRLLVL.

This clonotype was seen a few times. This chain links TRBV29-1 with TRBJ2-7; 9 nucleotides line up with TRBD1. The junction had 3 bases not matched to a gene; V was cut back by 6 bases and J by 0 bases. The CDR3 has 13 residues. Germline V gene data show CDR1 as SQVTM and CDR2 as ANQGSEA. The CDR3 is CSVGQGHSYEQYF. The CDR3, as DNA: TGCAGCGTCGGACAGGGGCACTCCTACGAGCAGTACTTC.

This clonotype was seen more than once but under ten times. J is TRBJ2-3 and V is TRBV7-2, with 7 positions matching TRBD1. The CDR3 has 15 residues. Germline trimming cut 6 bases from V and 1 base from J; bases unmatched to any gene: 7. Germline-derived CDR1 and CDR2 are SGHTA and FQGNSA. This CDR3 is CASRYRGGGTDTQYF. The CDR3 nucleotides read TGTGCCAGCAGGTACAGGGGCGGCGGCACAGATACGCAGTATTTT. Supplemented by reference TRBV7-2 and TRBJ2-3, the full variable domain reads GAGVSQSPSNKVTEKGKDVELRCDPISGHTALYWYRQSLGQGLEFLIYFQGNSAPDKSGLPSDRFSAERTGGSVSTLTIQRTQQEDSAVYLCASRYRGGGTDTQYFGPGTRLTVL.

This clonotype was seen only a few times. This sequence joins TRBV2 and TRBJ2-1; D gene uncertain. The CDR3 has 13 residues. V was clipped by 8 bases and J by 1 base, with 9 bases between them. Germline V gene sequence: CDR1 SNHLY, CDR2 FYNNEI. The DNA for the CDR3 is TGTGCCAGCGATACGCTATCCTACAATGAGCAGTTCTTC. It is translated as CASDTLSYNEQFF.

The rearrangement joins TRBV12-3 or TRBV12-4 to TRBJ1-5; TRBD1 matches 12 bases. This CDR3 has 18 amino acids. With 3 bases clipped from V and 4 bases from J, the junction kept 10 bases outside the gene matches. CDR3 loop: CASSLRRLGQGANQPQHF. DNA for the CDR3: TGTGCCAGCAGTTTGAGGCGGTTGGGACAGGGGGCTAATCAGCCCCAGCATTTT.

Only a few counts were recorded for this clonotype. Written as DNA, the CDR3 is TGTGCCAGCTCACCGGACAGGGCCGACTCTGGAAACACCATATATTTT. Residues: CASSPDRADSGNTIYF. The rearrangement uses TRBV18 and TRBJ1-3; 8 bases are a match to TRBD1. Germline V gene sequence: CDR1 KGHSH, CDR2 LQKENI. V lost 3 bases and J lost 0; bases outside the gene matches: 4. The CDR3 is 16 amino acids. Complete variable domain (other parts from reference TRBV18 and TRBJ1-3): NAGVMQNPRHLVRRRGQEARLRCSPMKGHSHVYWYRQLPEEGLKFMVYLQKENIIDESGMPKERFSAEFPKEGPSILRIQQVVRGDSAAYFCASSPDRADSGNTIYFGEGSWLTVV.

This clonotype was counted between two and nine times. The chain joins TRBV20-1 to TRBJ1-5; D unresolved. Germline V gene data show CDR1 as DFQATT and CDR2 as SNEGSKA (reference sequence). CDR3 length: 12 residues. The ends were cut back, 4 bases at V and 2 bases at J, with 6 bases in the middle. The CDR3 loop reads CSATPGNQPQHF. The CDR3 bases are TGCAGTGCTACCCCAGGCAATCAGCCCCAGCATTTT.

The V call is TRBV28, the J call TRBJ2-3; D may be TRBD2 (6 bases). V shed 3 bases and J shed 0 bases, with 10 bases lying between them. The germline V gene encodes CDR1 MDHEN and CDR2 SYDVKM. This CDR3 region has 15 residues. In nucleotides, the CDR3 is TGTGCCAGCAGTTTGCCGGCGGGGAGCACAGATACGCAGTATTTT. Translated, it gives CASSLPAGSTDTQYF.

The chain recombines TRBV20-1 with TRBJ1-2; possibly TRBD1 for D (6 bases). Per the germline V gene, CDR1 is DFQATT and CDR2 is SNEGSKA (reference sequence). Trimming stripped 3 bases from V and 7 bases from J, with 15 bases between. The CDR3 has 13 residues. This chain's CDR3 is CSASGQPWGGYTF. CDR3 DNA: TGCAGTGCTAGCGGACAGCCCTGGGGTGGCTACACCTTC.

This clonotype was picked up a small number of times. The chain recombines TRBV29-1 with TRBJ2-5, with D possibly being TRBD1 (5 bases). Germline V lookup: CDR1 SQVTM, CDR2 ANQGSEA. This CDR3 comprises 14 residues. V was trimmed by 0 bases and J by 1 base, leaving 9 bases between them. The CDR3 DNA follows: TGCAGCGTTGAAGACTCGACAGTCCAAGAGACCCAGTACTTC. Its translation: CSVEDSTVQETQYF.

The chain recombines TRBV12-3 or TRBV12-4 with TRBJ2-7; D not resolved. V gave up 0 bases and J gave up 6 bases, with 6 bases separating them. The CDR3 sequence is 12 residues long. The DNA of the CDR3 is TGTGCCAGCAGTTTAGCGACCCTCGAGCAGTACTTC. Its translation is CASSLATLEQYF.

This clonotype has just a few counts. The CDR3 DNA is TGCAGCGAGGGAGAGCGGGGGGGCGGTGAGCAGTTCTTC. Its protein is CSEGERGGGEQFF. V usage is TRBV29-1 and J usage is TRBJ2-5; TRBD2 matches 10 bases. With the DNA end fitting TRBJ2-1 better, the J assignment may be wrong. This CDR3 is 13 amino acids long. CDR1 and CDR2 from the germline V gene are SQVTM and ANQGSEA.

The rearrangement joins TRBV6-1 to TRBJ2-2, with D possibly TRBD1 on 5 matching bases. Deletions cut 2 bases from V and 1 base from J, with 20 bases between. This CDR3 has 19 amino acids. Germline V lookup: CDR1 MNHNS, CDR2 SASEGT. CDR3 DNA: TGTGCCAGCAGTGAAAGGTCCCTCAGGGCTTTAGGGAACACCGGGGAGCTGTTTTTT. Translated: CASSERSLRALGNTGELFF.

This clonotype was seen repeatedly, ten times or more. The chain employs TRBV18 and TRBJ1-5, with 9 bases matching TRBD1. The CDR3 sequence is 15 residues long. The J segment lost 1 base and the V segment lost 5 bases, leaving 3 bases of the junction unmatched. Per the germline V gene, CDR1 is KGHSH and CDR2 is LQKENI. CDR3 amino acids: CASSEGQGSNQPQHF. CDR3 DNA: TGTGCCAGCTCAGAGGGACAGGGAAGCAATCAGCCCCAGCATTTT. The variable domain in full, with the rest retrieved from reference TRBV18 and TRBJ1-5, is NAGVMQNPRHLVRRRGQEARLRCSPMKGHSHVYWYRQLPEEGLKFMVYLQKENIIDESGMPKERFSAEFPKEGPSILRIQQVVRGDSAAYFCASSEGQGSNQPQHFGDGTRLSIL.

The chain has TRBV11-2 and TRBJ2-3, with a tentative D call TRBD2 (5 bases). The CDR3 consists of 17 residues. V was clipped by 4 bases and J by 1 base, with 18 bases between them. Germline V gene data show CDR1 as SGHAT and CDR2 as FQNNGV. The CDR3: CASSWAAAGPGTDTQYF. Here the CDR3 DNA reads TGTGCCAGCAGCTGGGCAGCGGCCGGGCCCGGCACAGATACGCAGTATTTT.

The rearrangement uses TRBV7-9 and TRBJ1-4; D unclear. There are 15 residues in the CDR3. Germline CDR1 SEHNR, CDR2 FQNEAQ (reference sequence). V was trimmed by 3 bases and J by 5 bases, leaving 13 bases between them. This CDR3 reads CASSFIDPRNEKLFF. CDR3 nucleotides: TGTGCCAGCAGCTTTATAGACCCACGCAATGAAAAACTGTTTTTT.

This clonotype was counted a few times. This rearrangement joins TRBV5-1 to TRBJ2-4; D tentatively reads TRBD1 or TRBD2 (5 bases each). The CDR3 is 14 amino acids. Germline lookup yields CDR1 SGHRS and CDR2 YFSETQ. The V gene lost 6 bases and the J gene lost 0 bases, with 10 bases spanning the gap. Here the CDR3 reads CASTGQGAKNIQYF. Here the CDR3 DNA reads TGCGCCAGCACGGGGCAGGGAGCCAAAAACATTCAGTACTTC.

This clonotype was observed a few times. The rearrangement uses TRBV28 and TRBJ2-5, with D perhaps matching TRBD2 (7 bases). The CDR3 loop spans 15 amino acids. The germline V gene encodes CDR1 MDHEN and CDR2 SYDVKM. Trimming pared 7 bases from V and 1 base from J, leaving 16 bases between. The CDR3 nucleotides read TGTGCCAGCACGAGGGAGGGGGGTCCCCAAGAGACCCAGTACTTC. Residues: CASTREGGPQETQYF.

The sample holds a few counts of this clonotype. The chain couples TRBV5-1 to TRBJ2-5, with 7 bases fitting TRBD1. J was trimmed by 1 base and V by 6 bases; bases with no gene match: 12. The CDR3 spans 16 residues. The V gene's germline CDR1 is SGHRS and CDR2 YFSETQ. CDR3 sequence reads: CASTESGTVGQETQYF. CDR3 nucleotide sequence: TGCGCCAGCACCGAATCGGGGACAGTTGGCCAAGAGACCCAGTACTTC. Together with reference TRBV5-1 and TRBJ2-5, the CDR3 gives the full variable domain: KAGVTQTPRYLIKTRGQQVTLSCSPISGHRSVSWYQQTPGQGLQFLFEYFSETQRNKGNFPGRFSGRQFSNSRSEMNVSTLELGDSALYLCASTESGTVGQETQYFGPGTRLLVL.

This clonotype turned up a few times. The chain links TRBV12-3 or TRBV12-4 to TRBJ1-1; D remains unclear. V was pared by 3 bases and J by 3 bases, with 14 bases between. CDR3 length equals 15 residues. The CDR3 DNA is TGTGCCAGCAGTTTTAGACCCCCTAACGACACTGAAGCTTTCTTT. Protein sequence: CASSFRPPNDTEAFF.

This clonotype was detected only a few times. This chain joins TRBV5-1 and TRBJ1-5; the D gene is possibly TRBD1 (5 bases). Germline CDR1 and CDR2: SGHRS and YFSETQ. The CDR3 covers 13 residues. Trimming cost V 5 bases and J 3 bases, with 9 bases left between them. CDR3 sequence reads: CASRRDDNQPQHF. The CDR3 DNA sequence: TGCGCCAGCAGGAGGGACGACAATCAGCCCCAGCATTTT.